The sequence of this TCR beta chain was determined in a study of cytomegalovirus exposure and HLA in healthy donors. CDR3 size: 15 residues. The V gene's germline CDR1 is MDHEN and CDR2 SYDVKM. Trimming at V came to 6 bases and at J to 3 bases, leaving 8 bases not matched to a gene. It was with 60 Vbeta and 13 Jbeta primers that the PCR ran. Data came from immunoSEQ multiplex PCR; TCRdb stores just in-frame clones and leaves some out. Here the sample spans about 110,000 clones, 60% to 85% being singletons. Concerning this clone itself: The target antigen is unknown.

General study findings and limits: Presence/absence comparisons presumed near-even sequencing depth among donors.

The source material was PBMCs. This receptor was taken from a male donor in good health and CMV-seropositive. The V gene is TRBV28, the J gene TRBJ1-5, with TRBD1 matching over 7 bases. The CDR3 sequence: CASSSDRVPNQPQHF. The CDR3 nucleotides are TGTGCCAGCAGCTCCGACAGGGTGCCCAATCAGCCCCAGCATTTT.